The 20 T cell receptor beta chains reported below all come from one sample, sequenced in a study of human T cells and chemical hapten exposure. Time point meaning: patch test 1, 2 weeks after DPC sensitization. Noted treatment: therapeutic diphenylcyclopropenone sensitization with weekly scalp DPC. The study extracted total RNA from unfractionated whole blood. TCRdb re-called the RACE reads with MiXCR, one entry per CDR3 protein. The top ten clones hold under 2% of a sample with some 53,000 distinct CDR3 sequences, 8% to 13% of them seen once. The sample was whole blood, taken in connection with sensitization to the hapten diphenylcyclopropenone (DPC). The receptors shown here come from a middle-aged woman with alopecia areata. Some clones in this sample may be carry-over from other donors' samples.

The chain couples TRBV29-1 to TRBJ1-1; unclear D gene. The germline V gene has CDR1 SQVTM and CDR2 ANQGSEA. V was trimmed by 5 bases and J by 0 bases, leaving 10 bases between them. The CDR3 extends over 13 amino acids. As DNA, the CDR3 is TGCAGCGTTTCTTCAAAAATGAACACTGAAGCTTTCTTT. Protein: CSVSSKMNTEAFF.

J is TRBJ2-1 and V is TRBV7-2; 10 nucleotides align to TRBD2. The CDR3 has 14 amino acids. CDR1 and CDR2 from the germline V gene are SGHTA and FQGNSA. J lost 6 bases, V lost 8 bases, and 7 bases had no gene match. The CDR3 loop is CASVLAGDINEQFF. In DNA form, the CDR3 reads TGTGCCAGCGTTCTAGCGGGGGATATCAATGAGCAGTTCTTC.

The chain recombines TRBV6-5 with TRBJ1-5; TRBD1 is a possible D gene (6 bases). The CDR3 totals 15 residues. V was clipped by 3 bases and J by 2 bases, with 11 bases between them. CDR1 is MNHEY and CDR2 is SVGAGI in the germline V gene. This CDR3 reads CASSYRAGGNQPQHF. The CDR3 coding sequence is TGTGCCAGCAGTTATCGGGCAGGGGGCAATCAGCCCCAGCATTTT.

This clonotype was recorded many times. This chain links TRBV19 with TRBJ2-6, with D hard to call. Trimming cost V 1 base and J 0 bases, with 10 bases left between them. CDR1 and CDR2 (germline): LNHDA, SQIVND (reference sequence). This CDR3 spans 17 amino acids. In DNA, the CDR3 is TGTGCCAGTAGTATAGGGCGAAGGGTCTCTGGGGCCAACGTCCTGACTTTC. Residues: CASSIGRRVSGANVLTF.

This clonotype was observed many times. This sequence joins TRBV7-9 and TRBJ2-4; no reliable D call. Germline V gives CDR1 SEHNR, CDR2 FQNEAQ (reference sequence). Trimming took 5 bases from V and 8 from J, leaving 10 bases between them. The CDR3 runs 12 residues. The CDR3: CASSPLSDIQYF. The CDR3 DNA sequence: TGTGCCAGCAGCCCCCTATCGGACATTCAGTACTTC.

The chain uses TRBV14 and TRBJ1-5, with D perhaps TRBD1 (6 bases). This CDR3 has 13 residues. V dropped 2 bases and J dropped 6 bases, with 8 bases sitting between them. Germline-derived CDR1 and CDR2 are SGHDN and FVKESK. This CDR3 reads CASSQRGGQPQHF. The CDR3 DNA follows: TGTGCCAGCAGCCAAAGAGGGGGTCAGCCCCAGCATTTT.

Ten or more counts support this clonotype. CDR3 amino acids: CASKGPAANTGELFF. Written as DNA, the CDR3 is TGTGCCAGCAAGGGTCCGGCAGCGAACACCGGGGAGCTGTTTTTT. The genes are TRBV27 and TRBJ2-2; D not certain. Trimming removed 7 bases from V and 0 bases from J, with 12 bases in between. The CDR3 sequence is 15 residues long. The V gene's germline CDR1 is MNHEY and CDR2 SMNVEV (reference sequence).

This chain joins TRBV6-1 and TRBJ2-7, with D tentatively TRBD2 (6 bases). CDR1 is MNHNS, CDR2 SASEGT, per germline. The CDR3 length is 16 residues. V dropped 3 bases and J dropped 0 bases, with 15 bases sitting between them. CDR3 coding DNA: TGTGCCAGCAGTGAGATGCTAGCGAGGAGCTCCTACGAGCAGTACTTC. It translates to CASSEMLARSSYEQYF.

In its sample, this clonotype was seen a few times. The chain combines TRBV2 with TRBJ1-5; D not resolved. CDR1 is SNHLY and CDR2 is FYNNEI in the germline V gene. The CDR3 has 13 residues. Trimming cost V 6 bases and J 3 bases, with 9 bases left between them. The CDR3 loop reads CASSPNFNQPQHF. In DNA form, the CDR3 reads TGTGCCAGCAGCCCGAACTTCAATCAGCCCCAGCATTTT.

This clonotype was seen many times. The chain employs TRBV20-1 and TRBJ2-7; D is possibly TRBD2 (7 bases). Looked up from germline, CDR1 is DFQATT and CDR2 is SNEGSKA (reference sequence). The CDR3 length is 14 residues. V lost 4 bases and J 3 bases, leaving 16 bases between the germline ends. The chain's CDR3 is CSANSAGARYEQYF. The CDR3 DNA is TGCAGTGCTAATTCGGCGGGGGCTCGCTACGAGCAGTACTTC.

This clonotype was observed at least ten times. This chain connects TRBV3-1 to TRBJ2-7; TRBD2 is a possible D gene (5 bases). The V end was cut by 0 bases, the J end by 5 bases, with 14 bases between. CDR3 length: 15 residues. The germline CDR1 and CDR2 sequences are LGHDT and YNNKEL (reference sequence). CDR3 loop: CASSQDLGGFHEQYF. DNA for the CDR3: TGTGCCAGCAGCCAAGATCTGGGCGGGTTCCACGAGCAGTACTTC.

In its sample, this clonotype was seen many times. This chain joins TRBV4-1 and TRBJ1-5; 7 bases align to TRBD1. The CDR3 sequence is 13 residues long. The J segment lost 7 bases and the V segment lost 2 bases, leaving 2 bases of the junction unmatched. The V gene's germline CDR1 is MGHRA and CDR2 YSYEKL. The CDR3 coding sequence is TGCGCCAGCAGCCAAACAGGGGAACAGCCCCAGCATTTT. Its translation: CASSQTGEQPQHF.

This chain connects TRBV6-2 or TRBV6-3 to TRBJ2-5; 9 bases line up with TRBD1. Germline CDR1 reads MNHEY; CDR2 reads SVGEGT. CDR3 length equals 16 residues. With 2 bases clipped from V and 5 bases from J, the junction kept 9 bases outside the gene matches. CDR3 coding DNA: TGTGCCAGCAGTTACGGGACAGGGATGCCCCCGGAGACCCAGTACTTC. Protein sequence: CASSYGTGMPPETQYF.

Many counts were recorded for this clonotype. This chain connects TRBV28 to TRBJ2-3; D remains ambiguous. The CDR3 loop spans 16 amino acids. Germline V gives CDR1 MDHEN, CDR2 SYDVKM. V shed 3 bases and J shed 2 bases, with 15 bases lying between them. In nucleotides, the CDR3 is TGTGCCAGCAGTTTCCCCTACGTGAGCCACACAGATACGCAGTATTTT. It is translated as CASSFPYVSHTDTQYF. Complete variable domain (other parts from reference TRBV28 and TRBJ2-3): DVKVTQSSRYLVKRTGEKVFLECVQDMDHENMFWYRQDPGLGLRLIYFSYDVKMKEKGDIPEGYSVSREKKERFSLILESASTNQTSMYLCASSFPYVSHTDTQYFGPGTRLTVL.

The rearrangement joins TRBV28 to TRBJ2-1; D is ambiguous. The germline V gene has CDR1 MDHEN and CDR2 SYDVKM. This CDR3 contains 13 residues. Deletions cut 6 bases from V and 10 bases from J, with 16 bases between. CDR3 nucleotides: TGTGCCAGCAGCAAGGGCCTAGGCGGCGAGCAGTTCTTC. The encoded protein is CASSKGLGGEQFF.

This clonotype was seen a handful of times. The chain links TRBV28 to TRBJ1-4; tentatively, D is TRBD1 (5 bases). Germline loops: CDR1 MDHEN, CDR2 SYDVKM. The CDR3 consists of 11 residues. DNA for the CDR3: TGTGCGTCTCAGGGAAATGAAAAACTGTTTTTT. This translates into CASQGNEKLFF.

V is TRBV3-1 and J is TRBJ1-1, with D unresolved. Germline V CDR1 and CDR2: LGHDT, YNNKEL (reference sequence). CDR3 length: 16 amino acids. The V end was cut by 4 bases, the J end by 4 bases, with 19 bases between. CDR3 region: CASSPMTTGLGTEAFF. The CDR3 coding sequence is TGTGCCAGCAGCCCGATGACTACCGGGCTGGGCACTGAAGCTTTCTTT.

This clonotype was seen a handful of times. The CDR3 region is CASSEGGQGSYGYTF. Written as DNA, the CDR3 is TGTGCCAGCAGTGAAGGAGGACAGGGCTCCTATGGCTACACCTTC. The chain employs TRBV6-1 and TRBJ1-2, with 8 positions matching TRBD1. V dropped 1 base and J dropped 4; count of bases not matched to a gene: 5. The CDR3 totals 15 residues. Germline lookup yields CDR1 MNHNS and CDR2 SASEGT.

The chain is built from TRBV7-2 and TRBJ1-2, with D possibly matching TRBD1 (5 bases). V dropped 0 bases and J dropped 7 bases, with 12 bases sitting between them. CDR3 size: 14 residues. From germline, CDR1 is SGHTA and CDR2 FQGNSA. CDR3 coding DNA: TGTGCCAGCAGCTTAGCAGCGGGGCTGGCTGGCTACACCTTC. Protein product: CASSLAAGLAGYTF.

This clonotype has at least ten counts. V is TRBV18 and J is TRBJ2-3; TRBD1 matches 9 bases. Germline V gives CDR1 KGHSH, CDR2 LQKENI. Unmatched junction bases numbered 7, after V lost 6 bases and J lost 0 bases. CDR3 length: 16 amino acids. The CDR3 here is CASSLQQGASTDTQYF. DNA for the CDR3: TGTGCCAGCTCTCTTCAACAGGGGGCTAGCACAGATACGCAGTATTTT.